Listed below are T cell receptor beta chains from one sample, sequenced in a study of control samples from healthy donors and cancer patients. Assay: immunoSEQ multiplex PCR; the TCRdb copy retains only in-frame clones and omits some. The table has roughly 50,000 clones, around 97% seen once; the top ten hold around 1.9%. The sample taken for sequencing was blood. These TCRs come from a woman in her twenties or thirties in good health. CDR3s include the opening cysteine and the closing phenylalanine or tryptophan. A D gene is named only where the DNA matches it firmly. Not every row has a clone size; where given, it reads once, few, many or a size class.

CDR3 DNA: TGTGCCAGCAGCTTACAGGGGGCTGGCACCGGGGAGCTGTTTTTT; CDR3 protein: CASSLQGAGTGELFF; D gene: TRBD1; J gene: TRBJ2-2; clone size: once; V gene: TRBV11-2
CDR3 DNA: TGTGCCACCAGTGATATTCCTACGCCGGCCGATCAGCCCCAGCATTTT; CDR3 protein: CATSDIPTPADQPQHF; D gene: NA; J gene: TRBJ1-5; clone size: once; V gene: TRBV24-1
CDR3 DNA: TGTGCCAGCAGTGAAGCGGGACACCACAATCAGCCCCAGCATTTT; CDR3 protein: CASSEAGHHNQPQHF; D gene: NA; J gene: TRBJ1-5; clone size: once; V gene: TRBV6-1
CDR3 DNA: TGCAGTGCTAGTTTAGGCGGGAGTAACGAGCAGTACTTC; CDR3 protein: CSASLGGSNEQYF; D gene: TRBD2; J gene: TRBJ2-7; clone size: NA; V gene: TRBV20-1
CDR3 DNA: TGTGCCAGCAGCCGTCGGGCAGGCGGGAACGAGGGGTGGACAGATACGCAGTATTTT; CDR3 protein: CASSRRAGGNEGWTDTQYF; D gene: NA; J gene: TRBJ2-3; clone size: NA; V gene: TRBV4-2
CDR3 DNA: TGTGCCTGGAGCCCTGGACTAGCTGCCGGGGAGCTGTTTTTT; CDR3 protein: CAWSPGLAAGELFF; D gene: TRBD2; J gene: TRBJ2-2; clone size: NA; V gene: TRBV30
CDR3 DNA: TGCAGCGTTTGGACAGCGAACACCGGGGAGCTGTTTTTT; CDR3 protein: CSVWTANTGELFF; D gene: NA; J gene: TRBJ2-2; clone size: NA; V gene: TRBV29-1
CDR3 DNA: TGTGCCAGCAGTAAGGGCTGGCGGGCGTACAATGAGCAGTTCTTC; CDR3 protein: CASSKGWRAYNEQFF; D gene: NA; J gene: TRBJ2-1; clone size: NA; V gene: TRBV28
CDR3 DNA: TGTGCCAGCAGCCAAAGCAAGGAATCGGCTGGGGCCAACGTCCTGACTTTC; CDR3 protein: CASSQSKESAGANVLTF; D gene: NA; J gene: TRBJ2-6; clone size: NA; V gene: TRBV4-2
CDR3 DNA: TGTGCCAGCAGCTTGAATAATGAGCAGTTCTTC; CDR3 protein: CASSLNNEQFF; D gene: NA; J gene: TRBJ2-1; clone size: NA; V gene: TRBV5-4
CDR3 DNA: TGTGCCAGCAGTGAATTGGACAGGGAGAACACTGAAGCTTTCTTT; CDR3 protein: CASSELDRENTEAFF; D gene: TRBD1; J gene: TRBJ1-1; clone size: NA; V gene: TRBV25-1
CDR3 DNA: TGTGCCAGCAGTTACTCGAGTAAGCCCCAGCATTTT; CDR3 protein: CASSYSSKPQHF; D gene: NA; J gene: TRBJ1-5; clone size: NA; V gene: TRBV6-6
CDR3 DNA: TGTGCCAGCAGTTTACTCCAGGGGGAAGGCGAGCAGTACTTC; CDR3 protein: CASSLLQGEGEQYF; D gene: TRBD1; J gene: TRBJ2-7; clone size: NA; V gene: TRBV27
CDR3 DNA: TGTGCCAGCAGCGCCTACTTCTACAATGAGCAGTTCTTC; CDR3 protein: CASSAYFYNEQFF; D gene: NA; J gene: TRBJ2-1; clone size: NA; V gene: TRBV2
CDR3 DNA: TGTGCCAGCAGTTTATTAGAGAATGAGCAGTTCTTC; CDR3 protein: CASSLLENEQFF; D gene: NA; J gene: TRBJ2-1; clone size: few; V gene: TRBV28
CDR3 DNA: TGTGCCAGCAGTTCCCCTCCGAGCCTGGCAGATACGCAGTATTTT; CDR3 protein: CASSSPPSLADTQYF; D gene: NA; J gene: TRBJ2-3; clone size: NA; V gene: TRBV28
CDR3 DNA: TGTGCCAGCAGCCCACGGGACAGGGTCTATGGCTACACCTTC; CDR3 protein: CASSPRDRVYGYTF; D gene: TRBD1; J gene: TRBJ1-2; clone size: NA; V gene: TRBV3-1/TRBV3-2
CDR3 DNA: TGTGCCACCAGTGATTTCCAGGTCAATCAGCCCCAGCATTTT; CDR3 protein: CATSDFQVNQPQHF; D gene: NA; J gene: TRBJ1-5; clone size: NA; V gene: TRBV24-1
CDR3 DNA: TGCAGCGTTGATCCGGACAGGGCTTCACCCTTC; CDR3 protein: CSVDPDRASPF; D gene: TRBD1; J gene: TRBJ1-2; clone size: NA; V gene: TRBV29-1
CDR3 DNA: TGTGCCAGCAGCTTGGCGCAGGGGGCCACCGGGGAGCTGTTTTTT; CDR3 protein: CASSLAQGATGELFF; D gene: TRBD1; J gene: TRBJ2-2; clone size: NA; V gene: TRBV5-6
CDR3 DNA: TGTGCCAGCATAGGCAGAGGTTACGAGCAGTACTTC; CDR3 protein: CASIGRGYEQYF; D gene: NA; J gene: TRBJ2-7; clone size: NA; V gene: TRBV25-1
CDR3 DNA: TGTGCCAGCAGTGAAATCCCCTACGAGCAGTACTTC; CDR3 protein: CASSEIPYEQYF; D gene: NA; J gene: TRBJ2-7; clone size: NA; V gene: TRBV6-1
CDR3 DNA: TGTGCCTGGAGTCAAGGGCATCAGCCCCAGCATTTT; CDR3 protein: CAWSQGHQPQHF; D gene: NA; J gene: TRBJ1-5; clone size: NA; V gene: TRBV30
CDR3 DNA: TGTGCCAGCAGTTCCTCCTCGGGCTCCTATAATTCACCCCTCCACTTT; CDR3 protein: CASSSSSGSYNSPLHF; D gene: NA; J gene: TRBJ1-6; clone size: NA; V gene: TRBV27
CDR3 DNA: TGTGCCAGTAGTATAGGTCTAGGAGGGCCGAACACCGGGGAGCTGTTTTTT; CDR3 protein: CASSIGLGGPNTGELFF; D gene: NA; J gene: TRBJ2-2; clone size: NA; V gene: TRBV19
CDR3 DNA: TGTGCCAGCAGTTCAGTTTCAACTAATGAAAAACTGTTTTTT; CDR3 protein: CASSSVSTNEKLFF; D gene: NA; J gene: TRBJ1-4; clone size: NA; V gene: TRBV28
CDR3 DNA: TGTGCCAGCCGCCAGGACTCCTCTCCCCAGCATTTT; CDR3 protein: CASRQDSSPQHF; D gene: NA; J gene: TRBJ1-5; clone size: NA; V gene: TRBV28
CDR3 DNA: TGTGCCAGCAGTTACAGGCTAGCGGGATCGGATGAGCAGTTCTTC; CDR3 protein: CASSYRLAGSDEQFF; D gene: TRBD2; J gene: TRBJ2-1; clone size: NA; V gene: TRBV6-5
CDR3 DNA: TGTGCCAGCAGTGAAGGCGTAGGTAGCGGGATTGGGCAGTTCTTC; CDR3 protein: CASSEGVGSGIGQFF; D gene: TRBD2; J gene: TRBJ2-1; clone size: NA; V gene: TRBV6-1
CDR3 DNA: TGTGCCAGCAGCACTGGGACCGCCGAAACAGATACGCAGTATTTT; CDR3 protein: CASSTGTAETDTQYF; D gene: NA; J gene: TRBJ2-3; clone size: NA; V gene: TRBV6-2/TRBV6-3
CDR3 DNA: TGTGCCAGCAGGGGCAGCCTGGACACCGGGGAGCTGTTTTTT; CDR3 protein: CASRGSLDTGELFF; D gene: NA; J gene: TRBJ2-2; clone size: NA; V gene: TRBV11-2
CDR3 DNA: TGTGCCAGCAGTTTGAGGAGGGACCACGAGCAGTACTTC; CDR3 protein: CASSLRRDHEQYF; D gene: NA; J gene: TRBJ2-7; clone size: once; V gene: TRBV27
CDR3 DNA: TGCGCCAGCAGCCAGTCGGGGAGCGGGGCCGGCACAGATACGCAGTATTTT; CDR3 protein: CASSQSGSGAGTDTQYF; D gene: TRBD2; J gene: TRBJ2-3; clone size: NA; V gene: TRBV4-1
CDR3 DNA: TGCAGTGCTAGACAAGAGACCCAGTACTTC; CDR3 protein: CSARQETQYF; D gene: NA; J gene: TRBJ2-5; clone size: NA; V gene: TRBV20-1
CDR3 DNA: TGTGCCAGCAGTGAGAACTCTGGGGCCAACGTCCTGACTTTC; CDR3 protein: CASSENSGANVLTF; D gene: NA; J gene: TRBJ2-6; clone size: NA; V gene: TRBV6-4
CDR3 DNA: TGCGCCAGCAGTGAGGCCGCTAGCCGTGACTCGGGTACGCAGTATTTT; CDR3 protein: CASSEAASRDSGTQYF; D gene: NA; J gene: TRBJ2-3; clone size: NA; V gene: TRBV10-1
CDR3 DNA: TGTGCCAGCAGTTTAATTATAGAGGGCGAGCAGTACTTC; CDR3 protein: CASSLIIEGEQYF; D gene: NA; J gene: TRBJ2-7; clone size: NA; V gene: TRBV12-3/TRBV12-4
CDR3 DNA: TGTGCCAGTAGGGACAGGGGGCTGAACACTGAAGCTTTCTTT; CDR3 protein: CASRDRGLNTEAFF; D gene: TRBD1; J gene: TRBJ1-1; clone size: few; V gene: TRBV19
CDR3 DNA: TGTGCCAGCAGCGAGGGCCGGGACAACTACGAGCAGTACTTC; CDR3 protein: CASSEGRDNYEQYF; D gene: NA; J gene: TRBJ2-7; clone size: NA; V gene: TRBV9
CDR3 DNA: TGTGCCACCAGCAGAGATGGAGTACAGGGATTGAGCACAGATACGCAGTATTTT; CDR3 protein: CATSRDGVQGLSTDTQYF; D gene: NA; J gene: TRBJ2-3; clone size: NA; V gene: TRBV15
CDR3 DNA: TGCGCCAGCAGCTTGATTACTGGGGCCAACGTCCTGACTTTC; CDR3 protein: CASSLITGANVLTF; D gene: NA; J gene: TRBJ2-6; clone size: once; V gene: TRBV5-1
CDR3 DNA: TGTGCCAGCAGCCAAGGAGGGACTAGGTCAGCTGAGCAGTTCTTC; CDR3 protein: CASSQGGTRSAEQFF; D gene: TRBD2; J gene: TRBJ2-1; clone size: NA; V gene: TRBV3-1/TRBV3-2
CDR3 DNA: TGTGCCAGCAGCTTAGCCAAAGGTGAGCAGTTCTTC; CDR3 protein: CASSLAKGEQFF; D gene: NA; J gene: TRBJ2-1; clone size: NA; V gene: TRBV11-1
CDR3 DNA: TGTGCCAGCAGTTTTTCGGGGGCGGATTCACCCCTCCACTTT; CDR3 protein: CASSFSGADSPLHF; D gene: NA; J gene: TRBJ1-6; clone size: NA; V gene: TRBV28
CDR3 DNA: TGTGCCAGCAGCCAAGACTCGTGGCTAGCCAATGAGCAGTTCTTC; CDR3 protein: CASSQDSWLANEQFF; D gene: NA; J gene: TRBJ2-1; clone size: NA; V gene: TRBV4-2
CDR3 DNA: TGTGCCAGCAGGGAAGACAGGGCCTATACGCAGTATTTT; CDR3 protein: CASREDRAYTQYF; D gene: TRBD1; J gene: TRBJ2-3; clone size: NA; V gene: TRBV12-3/TRBV12-4
CDR3 DNA: TGTGCCAGTAGAATACCTAGCACAGATACGCAGTATTTT; CDR3 protein: CASRIPSTDTQYF; D gene: NA; J gene: TRBJ2-3; clone size: NA; V gene: TRBV19
CDR3 DNA: TGTGCCTGGAGTAGGGGACAGGGCGCCCCAACTAATGAAAAACTGTTTTTT; CDR3 protein: CAWSRGQGAPTNEKLFF; D gene: TRBD1; J gene: TRBJ1-4; clone size: NA; V gene: TRBV30
CDR3 DNA: TGCAGTGCTAGTCCGGCGGAGCGCCTAGACACCTACGAGCAGTACTTC; CDR3 protein: CSASPAERLDTYEQYF; D gene: NA; J gene: TRBJ2-7; clone size: NA; V gene: TRBV20-1
CDR3 DNA: TGTGCCACCAGTGAGGACGGATTTTACGAGCAGTACTTC; CDR3 protein: CATSEDGFYEQYF; D gene: NA; J gene: TRBJ2-7; clone size: NA; V gene: TRBV24-1